The 10 T cell receptor beta chains in this list originate from one sample, sequenced in a study of cytomegalovirus exposure and HLA in healthy donors. The primer mix had 60 Vbeta and 13 Jbeta primers. Only in-frame clones appear in the TCRdb table, and some are missing; sequencing was by immunoSEQ multiplex PCR. The data show more than 85,000 clones, under 85% seen once. Sequenced: PBMCs. The receptors come from a man aged 25 to 40 in good health and CMV-seropositive.

V and J are TRBV5-1 and TRBJ2-3; 10 positions match TRBD1. Germline CDR1 SGHRS, CDR2 YFSETQ. The CDR3 covers 15 residues. V gave up 4 bases and J gave up 2 bases; unmatched junction bases: 4. The CDR3 protein is CASSLGQGDTDTQYF. The CDR3 region has the DNA TGCGCCAGCAGCCTAGGACAGGGGGACACAGATACGCAGTATTTT.

The count of this clone is one. The chain employs TRBV7-9 and TRBJ2-7, with 12 bases fitting TRBD1. J lost 2 bases, V lost 4 bases, and 9 bases had no gene match. The germline V gene encodes CDR1 SEHNR and CDR2 FQNEAQ (reference sequence). The CDR3 has 17 amino acids. The CDR3 loop is CASSSGTGGGKTYEQYF. The CDR3, as DNA: TGTGCCAGCAGCTCAGGGACAGGGGGCGGAAAGACCTACGAGCAGTACTTC.

V usage is TRBV15 and J usage is TRBJ1-2, with a weak D call TRBD1 (5 bases). The germline CDR1 and CDR2 sequences are LNHNV and YYDKDF (reference sequence). Trimming stripped 0 bases from V and 7 bases from J, with 12 bases between. The CDR3 covers 14 residues. The CDR3 reads CATSRDIQGGGYTF. The CDR3 nucleotides read TGTGCCACCAGCAGAGATATCCAGGGCGGTGGCTACACCTTC.

This clone was picked up one time. The chain recombines TRBV11-2 with TRBJ1-5, with D unclear. Germline assignment: CDR1 SGHAT and CDR2 FQNNGV. The length of the CDR3 is 13 residues. The germline V and J ends were trimmed by 0 bases and 6 bases, with 6 bases remaining between them. CDR3 bases: TGTGCCAGCAGCTTAGATACCGGTCAGCCCCAGCATTTT. It encodes CASSLDTGQPQHF. The full variable domain, with the rest looked up from reference TRBV11-2 and TRBJ1-5, is EAGVAQSPRYKIIEKRQSVAFWCNPISGHATLYWYQQILGQGPKLLIQFQNNGVVDDSQLPKDRFSAERLKGVDSTLKIQPAKLEDSAVYLCASSLDTGQPQHFGDGTRLSIL.

This chain links TRBV27 with TRBJ1-4; D ambiguous. Germline V gene data show CDR1 as MNHEY and CDR2 as SMNVEV (reference sequence). CDR3 length: 14 residues. The ends were cut back, 7 bases at V and 1 base at J, with 10 bases in the middle. The DNA for the CDR3 is TGTGCCAGCACCACAGATTTAACTAATGAAAAACTGTTTTTT. Translating gives CASTTDLTNEKLFF.

V gene TRBV5-8 combines with J gene TRBJ1-4; D is undetermined. Looked up from germline, CDR1 is SGHTS and CDR2 is YDEGEE. V lost 4 bases, J lost 0 bases, and 16 bases lay in between. The CDR3 is made up of 17 amino acids. The CDR3 protein is CASSPGLLRSTNEKLFF. DNA for the CDR3: TGTGCCAGCAGCCCGGGTCTCCTCAGATCAACTAATGAAAAACTGTTTTTT. The full variable domain, completed using reference TRBV5-8 and TRBJ1-4, is EAGVTQSPTHLIKTRGQQATLRCSPISGHTSVYWYQQALGLGLQFLLWYDEGEERNRGNFPPRFSGRQFPNYSSELNVNALELEDSALYLCASSPGLLRSTNEKLFFGSGTQLSVL.

This clone has a handful of counts. The CDR3 region is CASSDSLTENNEQFF. The CDR3 region has the DNA TGTGCCAGCAGCGACAGCCTCACAGAGAACAATGAGCAGTTCTTC. V gene TRBV4-2 combines with J gene TRBJ2-1; D possibly corresponds to TRBD1 (5 bases). The CDR3 runs to 15 residues. With 5 bases removed from V and 5 bases from J, the gap between germline ends came to 16 bases. CDR1 and CDR2 from the germline V gene are LGHNA and YNFKEQ.

The V and J genes are TRBV25-1 and TRBJ2-2; TRBD1 might be the D (8 bases). With 4 bases removed from V and 2 bases from J, the gap between germline ends came to 20 bases. The CDR3 has 18 amino acids. The germline CDR1 and CDR2 sequences are MGHDK and SYGVNS. DNA of the CDR3: TGTGCCAGCAGTGCCCCTACAGGGGGGGGAACAAACACCGGGGAGCTGTTTTTT. This translates into CASSAPTGGGTNTGELFF.

The chain couples TRBV7-6 to TRBJ2-5; D is unclear. The end of the DNA is better explained by TRBJ2-7, so the J call may be wrong. Germline values: CDR1 SGHVS, CDR2 FNYEAQ. This CDR3 has 16 amino acids. The CDR3: CASSLGGRLHSYEQYF. CDR3 bases: TGTGCCAGCAGCTTAGGAGGTCGGCTACATTCCTACGAGCAGTACTTC.

The V gene is TRBV29-1, the J gene TRBJ2-7, with D possibly matching TRBD2 (5 bases). V lost 7 bases to trimming and J lost 7 bases, with 17 bases between them. There are 12 residues in the CDR3. CDR1 and CDR2 (germline): SQVTM, ANQGSEA. CDR3 DNA sequence: TGCAGCGCCGATCAAGCGTCGGGGGAGCAGTACTTC. Translating it yields CSADQASGEQYF.